This TCR beta chain was profiled in a study of cytomegalovirus exposure and HLA in healthy donors (dated by TCRdb to 2016 to 2017). In the study overall: In an earlier analysis of several hundred of the donors, 276 Gb of sequence data and 90 million to 120 million unique TCR beta sequences from roughly 180 million T cells were reported. HLA typing included class I and class II loci at four-digit resolution. The T cell repertoires of 666 subjects were profiled by immunosequencing and related to cytomegalovirus serostatus. Donor age, sex, ethnicity and CMV serostatus were collected together with the repertoire data. The study aimed to test whether cataloging public T cell receptors could reveal signatures of past pathogen exposure. Roughly 300 gigabases of sequencing data and around 85 million unique TCR sequences made up an early release that covered 500 to 650 HLA-typed donors. A separate validation cohort of roughly 130 different subjects was used in addition to the roughly 640-subject first cohort. Four or five DR-DQ haplotypes were treated as single units for association and clustering because of strong linkage in the cohort. Genome-wide SNP genotypes for about 55% of the 666 donors were used in a later genetic analysis, which treated that subset as a discovery cohort. Every discovery cohort repertoire had been produced on one sequencing platform. A later analysis re-analyzed previously published TCR beta repertoires from 660 or so donors and added high-resolution HLA genotyping to study TCR occurrence patterns. The genetic ancestry cluster associated with self-reported Caucasian donors included around 76% of the roughly 400 genotyped donors. To decide whether each TCR beta V gene segment behaved as functional or pseudogenic, an earlier analysis of approximately 590 of the donors relied on high-throughput TCR beta sequencing. On average, 235,054 unique TCR beta nucleotide sequences were sequenced per donor among 300 to 500 genotyped donors of the cohort, with 15% to 20% of those sequences being non-productive. The later analysis used no new phenotypic data to find candidate immune exposures, relying instead on TCR beta sequences and their occurrence across donors. The number of typed donors differed by locus: about 620-630 for A, B, C, DRB1 and DQB1; 500 to 550 for DQA1; 600 to 610 for DPA1; and 400 to 480 for DPB1. The study combined high-throughput TCR immunosequencing, statistical association of individual TCRs with disease status, and machine learning to predict cytomegalovirus infection status.

Receptor libraries were prepared by the immunoSEQ multiplex PCR assay. The multiplex PCR relied on a mix of 60 forward primers for TCR Vbeta segments and 13 reverse primers for TCR Jbeta segments. Amplification of the CDR3 region of rearranged TCR beta genes was performed with a multiplex PCR assay on genomic DNA. On the Illumina HiSeq System, the amplified TCR beta libraries were sequenced as 87-base-pair reads. As for the original processing: Across the roughly 670 repertoires, a later analysis counted 80 million or so unique TCR beta chains, some 11 million of which were shared by at least two donors. A nearest-neighbor algorithm error-corrected the raw reads and collapsed the reads into unique sequences, merging closely related sequences to remove PCR and sequencing errors. CDR3 sequences were aligned to IMGT reference sequences to assign V, D and J gene segments. For a sequence to be retained, at least a six-nucleotide match to both a V gene segment and a J gene segment was required. Rearrangements were called productive when the CDR3 lacked stop codons and stayed in frame with V and J; all others were non-productive. CDR3 was defined by IMGT convention, running from the second conserved V-encoded cysteine to the conserved J-encoded phenylalanine. The earlier analysis of some 550 of the donors excluded any sequence lacking an unambiguous match to a single V gene segment. In an earlier analysis of approximately 500 of the donors, a V segment was called functional when productive rearrangements were above 56.7%, and segregating when the standard deviation between donors exceeded 5%. A statistical classification framework was developed to diagnose cytomegalovirus status using the catalog of TCR beta chain sequences. V and J gene assignment, in a later analysis, came from comparing TCR nucleotide sequences with IMGT/GENE-DB human TR gene sequences. Using the TCRdist pipeline, a later analysis assigned CDR3 sequences along with most-parsimonious VDJ recombination scenarios. In a later analysis, every TCR beta chain was defined by the combination of its CDR3 amino acid sequence and its V-gene family, and reads without a unique V-gene family were dropped. A later analysis removed 592 highly shared, low-generation-probability nucleotide sequences to deal with suspected cross-contamination and a sequencing artifact. For each public chain, a later analysis derived a clonal expansion index from normalized ranks of inferred template counts within each repertoire. Generation probabilities in a later analysis came from a VDJ recombination model fitted to out-of-frame rearrangements, and those results were checked against IGoR. In a later analysis, TCR-TCR, TCR-HLA and TCR-CMV co-occurrence was scored with hypergeometric tests, and a repertoire-size bias correction was applied to TCR pairs. False discovery rates were estimated in a later analysis by permuting HLA or CMV assignments 20 times. In a later analysis, co-occurring TCRs were grouped using DBSCAN, and TCRdist sequence similarity was added for clustering within HLA-allele-positive subsets. Co-occurrence clustering excluded repertoires with fewer than 30,000 or more than 120,000 public chains, plus five with anomalous nucleotide sharing. What TCRdb holds here is the immuneACCESS table cut down to in-frame rearrangements. Part of the clones is not present; checked against another copy, under half of the missing clones reflect an unresolved V gene, and the others are unexplained. The DNA was the basis for D and trimming; V, J and clone size are from that table. The sample has under 140,000 clones on record, around 88% of them singletons. The ten largest clones add up to 1.5% to 2% of the sample.

Beyond this particular receptor, the publication reports: A further reported finding was that TCR beta sequences accurately predicted the HLA-A and HLA-B alleles for most subjects in the first cohort. A cluster of highly shared sequence variants was judged likely to be a technical artifact of the sequencing pipeline. Most CMV-associated TCR beta chains appeared to be HLA-restricted in a later analysis, and the HLA associations seemed to be driven largely by CMV exposure. Some IMGT-functional V segments, including TRBV6-2 and TRBV6-3, could not be told apart with the 87-base-pair reads, so those segments were excluded. In an earlier analysis of 500 to 650 of the donors, most TCR beta V segments appeared in productive rearrangements about 90% or about 30% of the time, broadly matching IMGT annotations. A later analysis reported that several top co-occurrence clusters appeared linked to parvovirus B19, influenza, CMV and Epstein-Barr virus. At a false discovery rate of 0.05, a later analysis linked roughly 17,000 TCR beta sequences to specific HLA alleles. Most TCR sequences were seen in very few donors, while some public TCRs were found in many individuals. According to the authors, the approach could potentially be generalized to other disease states and immunological phenotypes. In a later analysis, HLA-associated TCR beta chains were found to be more clonally expanded and to have lower generation probabilities than equally common non-associated chains. A few of the identified cytomegalovirus-associated TCR beta chains were confirmed in vitro to be specific for cytomegalovirus antigens. According to a later genetic analysis, donors in an Asian-associated ancestry cluster had fewer N-insertions in productive TCRs than the approximately 670-donor mean. In the study, around 160 TCR beta chains were listed as associated with cytomegalovirus. Only TCR beta chains were sequenced in this cohort, and the absence of alpha or paired-chain data limited detectable features. CMV serostatus was the only immune exposure information available for the cohort. A later genetic analysis associated a missense DCLRE1C variant with V-gene and J-gene trimming of TCR beta chains, and an independent cohort replicated the association. Because HLA typing was unavailable for some donors at each locus, only the typed subset was used in association tests. Linkage disequilibrium might explain the correlated functional status among segregating V segments, but an unknown experimental factor could not be excluded. The classifier was reported to diagnose cytomegalovirus status with high specificity and sensitivity in both the original cohort and the validation cohort. Strong co-occurrence of HLA alleles, especially DR and DQ, made assigning TCR associations to individual alleles difficult. Because counts were too low, some 17 rarely observed V segments, including chromosome 9 orphons, were left out of the earlier analysis of 587 of the donors. In a later analysis, TCR association rates were found to vary across HLA loci, with the most associated TCRs seen for DRB1 alleles and the fewest for HLA-C alleles. Roughly uniform sequencing depth across donors was assumed in presence/absence analyses, although this assumption may not hold.

V is clipped by 0 bases and J by 3 bases, and the sequence between their germline boundaries is 9 bases long. The CDR3 runs 15 amino acids, cysteine and phenylalanine included. The sequence is cut down to CDR3 DNA, 45 bases in frame from base 1. Via the germline V gene (reference sequence), CDR1 is SGHNT and CDR2 YYREEE. The cohort consisted of hundreds of healthy bone marrow donors. All cohort members were sampled while nominally healthy, although unrecorded immune exposures were likely present. The donor was CMV seronegative and was included in the group of hundreds of seronegative cohort members. Each donor provided a peripheral blood sample, and peripheral blood mononuclear cells were used for TCR beta sequencing. Genomic DNA was extracted from the blood cell samples with the Qiagen DNeasy Blood Extraction Kit. Comment on this clone: No antigen is known for it. Nothing much larger sits one base from this clone, and base qualities are not available.

This TCR was sampled from a man between 35 and 55 years old in good health and CMV-seronegative. The sequenced sample was PBMCs. This chain joins TRBV5-4 to TRBJ2-2, and perhaps TRBD2 as D gene, on 5 matching bases. The DNA reads as follows: TGTGCCAGCAGCTTGGGAGGGTGGCACACCGGGGAGCTGTTTTTT. This translates into CASSLGGWHTGELFF. Extended through the reference TRBV5-4 and TRBJ2-2 proteins, this CDR3 yields the full variable domain: ETGVTQSPTHLIKTRGQQVTLRCSSQSGHNTVSWYQQALGQGPQFIFQYYREEENGRGNFPPRFSGLQFPNYSSELNVNALELDDSALYLCASSLGGWHTGELFFGEGSRLTVL.